This TCR beta chain was sequenced in a study of blood T cell repertoires in COVID-19. In the study overall: Sources were T cells, B-cell-depleted T cells, or PBMCs; the material itself was cDNA or gDNA.

This clone was seen a handful of times. Those enrolled, adults aged roughly 18 to 100 years, came from about two dozen US areas. Participants' own reports of clinical history determined their cohort assignment. Sequencing was performed with immunoSEQ multiplex PCR; in TCRdb, only in-frame clones are kept and a portion is missing. The sample lists around 250,000 clones, almost 85% seen once, with approximately 9.6% in the top ten. The TCR sequence derives from a woman between 50 and 59 years old with acute COVID-19. Sequencing used PBMCs or T cells enriched from blood (not recorded which).

CDR3 in amino acids: CASSQVGGRTDSNQPQHF. The CDR3 DNA sequence: TGTGCCAGCAGCCAAGTGGGGGGACGGACCGATAGCAATCAGCCCCAGCATTTT. The chain combines TRBV3-1 (or the pseudogene TRBV3-2) with TRBJ1-5; D possibly corresponds to TRBD1 (5 bases). The V end was cut by 1 base, the J end by 0 bases, with 16 bases between. The germline gives CDR1 LGHDT, CDR2 YNNKEL (reference sequence). The CDR3 covers 18 residues.